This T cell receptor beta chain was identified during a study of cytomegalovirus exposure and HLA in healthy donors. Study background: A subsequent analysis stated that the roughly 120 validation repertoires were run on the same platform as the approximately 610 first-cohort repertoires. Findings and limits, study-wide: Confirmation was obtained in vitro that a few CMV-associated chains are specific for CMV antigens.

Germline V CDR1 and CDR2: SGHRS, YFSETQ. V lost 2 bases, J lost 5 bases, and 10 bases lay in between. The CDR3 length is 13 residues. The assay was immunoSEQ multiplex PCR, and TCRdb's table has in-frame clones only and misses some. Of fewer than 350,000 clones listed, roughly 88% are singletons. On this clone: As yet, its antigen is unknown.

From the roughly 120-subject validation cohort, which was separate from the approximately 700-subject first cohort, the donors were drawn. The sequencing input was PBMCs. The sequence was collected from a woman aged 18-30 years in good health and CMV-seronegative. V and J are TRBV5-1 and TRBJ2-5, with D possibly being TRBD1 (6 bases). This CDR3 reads CASSFQGRETQYF. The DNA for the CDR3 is TGCGCCAGCAGCTTTCAGGGGCGGGAGACCCAGTACTTC.